The 21 T cell receptor beta chains in this list originate from one sample, sequenced in a study of blood T cell repertoires in COVID-19. Repertoires were generated with immunoSEQ multiplex PCR, while TCRdb's copy carries only in-frame clones and drops some. Among around 250,000 clones, around four fifths were seen once, and the ten largest hold roughly 2%. The sequencing sample was made of peripheral blood. These receptors all stem from a man aged 25 to 40 who had recovered from COVID-19.

This clone showed up just once. The rearrangement joins TRBV6-6 to TRBJ1-1, with D perhaps matching TRBD1 (6 bases). The CDR3 has 14 residues. Germline V gene data show CDR1 as MNHNY and CDR2 as SVGAGI (reference sequence). V was clipped by 2 bases and J by 1 base, with 8 bases between them. The CDR3 DNA follows: TGTGCCAGCAGTTACCAGGGACAGAACACTGAAGCTTTCTTT. Translation: CASSYQGQNTEAFF.

The chain recombines TRBV6-5 with TRBJ2-3; 9 bases map to TRBD1. The V and J ends lost 10 bases and 2 bases, in that order; junction bases with no gene match: 4. Germline V CDR1 and CDR2: MNHEY, SVGAGI. This CDR3 is 13 amino acids long. The CDR3 reads CATVQGATDTQYF. In nucleotides, the CDR3 is TGTGCCACCGTACAGGGGGCCACAGATACGCAGTATTTT.

This CDR3 is CASSSTDRGLANTGELFF. CDR3 in DNA: TGTGCCAGCAGCTCGACGGACAGGGGACTGGCGAACACCGGGGAGCTGTTTTTT. This rearrangement joins TRBV7-9 to TRBJ2-2, with 9 bases that match TRBD1. The CDR3 is 18 amino acids. CDR1 and CDR2 (germline): SEHNR, FQNEAQ (reference sequence). The J segment lost 0 bases and the V segment lost 4 bases, leaving 9 bases of the junction unmatched.

This clone was seen a few times. V is TRBV5-1 and J is TRBJ1-2, with TRBD1 identical over 7 bases. CDR3 length: 13 amino acids. The V and J ends lost 7 bases and 6 bases, in that order; junction bases with no gene match: 9. From germline, CDR1 is SGHRS and CDR2 YFSETQ. CDR3 nucleotides: TGCGCCAGCGGGGCAGGGGGTAGCAATGGCTACACCTTC. It encodes CASGAGGSNGYTF. Based on the CDR3 plus reference TRBV5-1 and TRBJ1-2, the full variable domain is KAGVTQTPRYLIKTRGQQVTLSCSPISGHRSVSWYQQTPGQGLQFLFEYFSETQRNKGNFPGRFSGRQFSNSRSEMNVSTLELGDSALYLCASGAGGSNGYTFGSGTRLTVV.

The chain recombines TRBV18 with TRBJ2-5, with a possible D match to TRBD2 (5 bases). The germline V gene encodes CDR1 KGHSH and CDR2 LQKENI. V was trimmed by 2 bases and J by 5 bases, leaving 18 bases between them. The CDR3 extends over 16 amino acids. The CDR3, as DNA: TGTGCCAGCTCACCAACGACGACGAATAGGGAGGAGACCCAGTACTTC. Translation gives CASSPTTTNREETQYF. Variable domain in full (rest from reference TRBV18 and TRBJ2-5): NAGVMQNPRHLVRRRGQEARLRCSPMKGHSHVYWYRQLPEEGLKFMVYLQKENIIDESGMPKERFSAEFPKEGPSILRIQQVVRGDSAAYFCASSPTTTNREETQYFGPGTRLLVL.

CDR3 sequence (DNA): TGCGCCAGCAGCCTCCGTCAAATCAGGGGTGGAAATTCACCCCTCCACTTT. As protein: CASSLRQIRGGNSPLHF. V gene TRBV5-1 combines with J gene TRBJ1-6, with a tentative D call TRBD1 (6 bases). Germline V gene data show CDR1 as SGHRS and CDR2 as YFSETQ. CDR3 length equals 17 residues. V lost 4 bases and J 7 bases, leaving 21 bases between the germline ends.

The DNA for the CDR3 is TGTGCCAGCAGCTCGTGGACAGCCTTAAATGAAAAACTGTTTTTT. Its translation is CASSSWTALNEKLFF. The rearrangement links TRBV5-5 to TRBJ1-4; maybe TRBD1 (6 bases). Germline V gene sequence: CDR1 SGHKS, CDR2 YYEKEE (reference sequence). The CDR3 extends over 15 amino acids. Trimming took 3 bases from V and 5 from J, leaving 14 bases between them.

This chain joins TRBV2 and TRBJ2-3; 8 positions match TRBD1. Losses at the gene ends were 6 bases for V and 1 base for J; bases not matched to a gene: 3. Looked up from germline, CDR1 is SNHLY and CDR2 is FYNNEI. This CDR3 has 14 residues. The CDR3 DNA is TGTGCCAGCAGCCTGACAGGGGGCACAGATACGCAGTATTTT. It yields the protein CASSLTGGTDTQYF.

The gene calls are TRBV6-5 and TRBJ1-1; TRBD1 aligns across 7 bases. The CDR3 runs 14 residues. Trimming cost V 7 bases and J 0 bases; bases outside gene matches: 5. Germline V gives CDR1 MNHEY, CDR2 SVGAGI. The CDR3 loop reads CASKPGTVNTEAFF. CDR3 in DNA: TGTGCCAGCAAACCCGGGACAGTGAACACTGAAGCTTTCTTT.

On this clone: The junction shows a germline mismatch at one end, possibly a read error. The V call is TRBV29-1, the J call TRBJ2-5; the D gene is possibly TRBD1 (6 bases). The CDR3 is made up of 13 amino acids. Germline V lookup: CDR1 SQVTM, CDR2 ANQGSEA. The CDR3 region is CSAEPGVWETQYF. CDR3 DNA sequence: TGCAGCGCTGAACCAGGGGTTTGGGAGACCCAGTACTTC.

J is TRBJ2-1 and V is TRBV18, with D tentatively TRBD1 (6 bases). Per the germline V gene, CDR1 is KGHSH and CDR2 is LQKENI. The CDR3 totals 15 residues. V was pared by 4 bases and J by 2 bases, with 12 bases between. The CDR3, as DNA: TGTGCCAGCTCACTCCCCCGGGACACCTACAATGAGCAGTTCTTC. Its translation: CASSLPRDTYNEQFF.

The rearrangement links TRBV21-1 to TRBJ1-2; the table's D call TRBD1 went unverified against the DNA. TRBV21-1 is marked as a pseudogene. The CDR3 is 15 amino acids. CDR3 sequence: CASSKVQGKGYGYTF. DNA for the CDR3: TGTGCCAGCAGCAAGGTTCAGGGAAAAGGCTATGGCTACACCTTC.

The chain links TRBV5-1 to TRBJ1-3; no clear D. Germline V gene data show CDR1 as SGHRS and CDR2 as YFSETQ. Trimming took off 1 base at V and 2 bases at J, with 10 bases between the two ends. CDR3 length: 15 residues. CDR3 in amino acids: CASSLNGPPGNTIYF. For the CDR3, the DNA is TGCGCCAGCAGCTTGAATGGGCCGCCTGGAAACACCATATATTTT. The full variable domain, in which reference TRBV5-1 and TRBJ1-3 provide the parts outside the CDR3, is KAGVTQTPRYLIKTRGQQVTLSCSPISGHRSVSWYQQTPGQGLQFLFEYFSETQRNKGNFPGRFSGRQFSNSRSEMNVSTLELGDSALYLCASSLNGPPGNTIYFGEGSWLTVV.

The chain links TRBV7-2 to TRBJ1-5; maybe TRBD1 (5 bases). The germline V gene has CDR1 SGHTA and CDR2 FQGNSA. This CDR3 comprises 14 residues. The V gene lost 1 base and the J gene lost 6 bases, with 10 bases spanning the gap. CDR3 amino acids: CASSLGGATQPQHF. The DNA of the CDR3 is TGTGCCAGCAGCTTAGGCGGGGCGACTCAGCCCCAGCATTTT.

The chain couples TRBV5-5 to TRBJ2-7; 11 nucleotides line up with TRBD1. V trimming: 3 bases; J trimming: 2 bases; junction bases outside the gene matches: 4. CDR3 length: 15 amino acids. The V gene's germline CDR1 is SGHKS and CDR2 YYEKEE (reference sequence). The DNA for the CDR3 is TGTGCCAGCAGCTCACGGGACAGGGGGGCCTACGAGCAGTACGTC. Translating it yields CASSSRDRGAYEQYV.

V gene TRBV11-2 combines with J gene TRBJ1-2; 8 nucleotides align to TRBD1. The CDR3 spans 17 residues. V shed 4 bases and J 4 bases; nucleotides not matched to a gene: 14. CDR1 and CDR2 (germline): SGHAT, FQNNGV. The CDR3 nucleotides read TGTGCCAGCAGCTCCATGGGGGAGATAACAGGGGGCTATGGCTACACCTTC. It is translated as CASSSMGEITGGYGYTF. Using reference TRBV11-2 and TRBJ1-2 for the parts outside the CDR3, the full variable domain is EAGVAQSPRYKIIEKRQSVAFWCNPISGHATLYWYQQILGQGPKLLIQFQNNGVVDDSQLPKDRFSAERLKGVDSTLKIQPAKLEDSAVYLCASSSMGEITGGYGYTFGSGTRLTVV.

The CDR3: CASSDAARGRNTEAFF. DNA of the CDR3: TGCGCCAGCAGTGATGCGGCCAGGGGCCGGAACACTGAAGCTTTCTTT. V is TRBV10-2 and J is TRBJ1-1; D is perhaps TRBD1 (6 bases). The CDR3 is 16 residues long. Germline CDR1 WSHSY, CDR2 SAAADI. The V and J ends lost 3 bases and 1 base respectively, with 15 bases between them.

This clone was recorded a few times. The J gene is TRBJ2-4, the V gene TRBV7-8; the D gene is possibly TRBD1 (6 bases). Deletions cut 5 bases from V and 5 bases from J, with 10 bases between. Germline V lookup: CDR1 SGHVS, CDR2 FQNEAQ. The CDR3 runs to 13 residues. The CDR3 reads CASSQGQQNIQYF. CDR3 DNA: TGTGCCAGCAGCCAGGGACAACAAAACATTCAGTACTTC.

The J gene is TRBJ1-1, the V gene TRBV5-4; 8 bases map to TRBD1. The CDR3 runs to 15 residues. V shed 0 bases and J 2 bases; nucleotides not matched to a gene: 3. Germline V gene data show CDR1 as SGHNT and CDR2 as YYREEE (reference sequence). CDR3: CASSLEAGGNTEAFF. The CDR3 nucleotides read TGTGCCAGCAGCTTGGAGGCAGGGGGCAACACTGAAGCTTTCTTT.

The genes are TRBV24-1 and TRBJ2-3; tentatively, D is TRBD2 (5 bases). V was cut by 3 bases and J by 8 bases, with 11 bases left in between. CDR1 and CDR2 (germline): KGHDR, SFDVKD. The CDR3 has 13 residues. The CDR3 region has the DNA TGTGCCACCAGTGATCCAGGTGAGGGTACGCAGTATTTT. Its translation is CATSDPGEGTQYF.

J is TRBJ2-3 and V is TRBV5-1, with a weak D call TRBD1 (7 bases). Germline values: CDR1 SGHRS, CDR2 YFSETQ. V shed 4 bases and J shed 0 bases, with 12 bases lying between them. The CDR3 runs 15 residues. This CDR3 reads CASSEEGASTDTQYF. The CDR3 DNA reads TGCGCCAGCAGCGAGGAGGGGGCTAGCACAGATACGCAGTATTTT.